The next 2 T cell receptor beta chains were all read from a single sample in a study of blood T cell repertoires in COVID-19. Assay: immunoSEQ multiplex PCR; the TCRdb copy retains only in-frame clones and omits some. Among some 150,000 clones listed, around 81% were seen once. Sequencing used peripheral blood. Source of these receptors: a woman between 55 and 75 years old with active or convalescent COVID-19.

The chain has TRBV5-6 and TRBJ1-2, with TRBD1 matching 12 bases. Germline CDR1 SGHDT, CDR2 YYEEEE. This CDR3 has 14 residues. The V and J ends lost 9 bases and 8 bases, in that order; junction bases with no gene match: 11. CDR3 sequence: CATHAGQGAGGYTF. CDR3 nucleotides: TGTGCCACCCATGCGGGACAGGGGGCGGGCGGCTACACCTTC.

The rearrangement links TRBV4-1 to TRBJ1-2, with TRBD1 identical over 9 bases. From germline, CDR1 is MGHRA and CDR2 YSYEKL. Trimming at V came to 4 bases and at J to 3 bases, leaving 3 bases not matched to a gene. The CDR3 covers 14 residues. The CDR3 DNA sequence: TGCGCCAGCAGCCTACGGGACAGGGACTATGGCTACACCTTC. It translates to CASSLRDRDYGYTF.